This passage covers 15 T cell receptor beta chains from one sample sequenced in a study of cytomegalovirus exposure and HLA in healthy donors. Researchers ran the PCR with 60 Vbeta and 13 Jbeta primers. Measured with immunoSEQ multiplex PCR; TCRdb has only the in-frame clones, and not every one. The sample records about 110,000 clones, approximately 70% being singletons. The sample was PBMCs. These receptors all stem from a woman aged 70-85 years in good health and CMV-seropositive.

The chain is built from TRBV4-1 and TRBJ2-5; TRBD2 aligns across 12 bases. CDR3 size: 17 residues. The germline V gene has CDR1 MGHRA and CDR2 YSYEKL. The V gene end was trimmed by 1 base and the J gene end by 5 bases; junction bases not matched to a gene: 8. The CDR3 spells CASSQGTSGAGWETQYF. For the CDR3, the DNA is TGCGCCAGCAGCCAAGGGACTAGCGGGGCAGGCTGGGAGACCCAGTACTTC.

This sequence joins TRBV6-1 and TRBJ1-2; the D gene is possibly TRBD1 (6 bases). This CDR3 has 13 amino acids. The V end was cut by 6 bases, the J end by 4 bases, with 12 bases between. Germline V lookup: CDR1 MNHNS, CDR2 SASEGT. The DNA for the CDR3 is TGTGCCAGCAGGGGGGGGGCCGGCTATGGCTACACCTTC. This gives the protein CASRGGAGYGYTF.

The rearrangement links TRBV5-1 to TRBJ1-1, with D hard to call. The germline V gene encodes CDR1 SGHRS and CDR2 YFSETQ. With 3 bases removed from V and 10 bases from J, the gap between germline ends came to 25 bases. CDR3 size: 16 residues. The CDR3 reads CASSWKGSGDSVSAFF. CDR3 DNA sequence: TGCGCCAGCAGCTGGAAGGGCAGCGGGGATTCGGTATCAGCTTTCTTT.

The rearrangement uses TRBV19 and TRBJ2-3; a weak D match, TRBD2 (5 bases). The germline V gene encodes CDR1 LNHDA and CDR2 SQIVND (reference sequence). The CDR3 runs 13 residues. V dropped 10 bases and J dropped 0 bases, with 11 bases sitting between them. CDR3 sequence (DNA): TGTGCCACAAGGGAGACTAGCACAGATACGCAGTATTTT. Amino acids: CATRETSTDTQYF.

This chain joins TRBV6-5 and TRBJ1-5; possibly TRBD1 for D (6 bases). The CDR3 spans 13 residues. V lost 5 bases and J 6 bases, leaving 11 bases between the germline ends. Germline CDR1 and CDR2: MNHEY and SVGAGI. The CDR3 loop is CASSGTGSQPQHF. The CDR3 DNA reads as TGTGCCAGCAGTGGAACAGGGTCTCAGCCCCAGCATTTT.

This clone was picked up a small number of times. This chain links TRBV11-2 with TRBJ2-7; D is possibly TRBD1 (5 bases). Germline CDR1 SGHAT, CDR2 FQNNGV. V shed 5 bases and J shed 5 bases, with 16 bases lying between them. The CDR3 length is 14 residues. CDR3 sequence reads: CASSLTAGMDEQYF. CDR3 nucleotide sequence: TGTGCCAGCAGCCTAACGGCAGGGATGGACGAGCAGTACTTC.

A few counts support this clone. V usage is TRBV5-6 and J usage is TRBJ1-2; D is uncertain. Trimming took off 0 bases at V and 3 bases at J, with 15 bases between the two ends. The CDR3 is 16 amino acids. Germline V CDR1 and CDR2: SGHDT, YYEEEE. The CDR3 DNA is TGTGCCAGCAGCTTGGAAGGCGACATGGGTTACTATGGCTACACCTTC. This translates into CASSLEGDMGYYGYTF.

This chain's CDR3 is CATSRLGQNNEKLFF. CDR3 nucleotide sequence: TGTGCCACCAGCAGGTTAGGACAGAATAATGAAAAACTGTTTTTT. The chain recombines TRBV15 with TRBJ1-4, with D perhaps matching TRBD1 (6 bases). V lost 3 bases, J lost 4 bases, and 12 bases lay in between. The CDR3 is made up of 15 amino acids. Germline lookup yields CDR1 LNHNV and CDR2 YYDKDF (reference sequence).

Here the CDR3 reads CASRGQGANYGYTF. DNA of the CDR3: TGTGCCAGCAGAGGACAGGGGGCCAACTATGGCTACACCTTC. The chain joins TRBV6-6 to TRBJ1-2, with 11 bases identical to TRBD1. The CDR3 totals 14 residues. Trimming cost V 6 bases and J 2 bases; bases outside gene matches: 2. Germline V gives CDR1 MNHNY, CDR2 SVGAGI (reference sequence).

This clone was observed a few times. The chain couples TRBV27 to TRBJ1-5; D unclear. The germline CDR1 and CDR2 sequences are MNHEY and SMNVEV (reference sequence). This CDR3 has 15 residues. V dropped 4 bases and J dropped 3 bases, with 13 bases sitting between them. CDR3 sequence reads: CASSSKAGVNQPQHF. The CDR3 DNA reads TGTGCCAGCAGTTCCAAGGCGGGAGTCAATCAGCCCCAGCATTTT.

This chain connects TRBV30 to TRBJ2-5, with TRBD1 matching over 8 bases. V lost 3 bases and J lost 5; bases outside the gene matches: 8. The germline V gene encodes CDR1 GTSNPN and CDR2 SVGIG (reference sequence). This CDR3 spans 14 amino acids. The CDR3, as DNA: TGTGCCTGGAGGGGGACAGGAGTCAGGGAGACCCAGTACTTC. Translation: CAWRGTGVRETQYF.

This clone showed up just a few times. As DNA, the CDR3 is TGTGCCAGCAGCTCTCCGGTTGAAGCTTTCTTT. Translating gives CASSSPVEAFF. The chain employs TRBV11-1 and TRBJ1-1; the D is unclear. CDR1 is SGHAT and CDR2 is FQDESV in the germline V gene (reference sequence). The length of the CDR3 is 11 residues. V dropped 4 bases and J dropped 7 bases, with 7 bases sitting between them.

The chain carries TRBV7-3 and TRBJ2-1; 12 bases align to TRBD2. The trim removed 0 bases at V and 5 bases at J, leaving 2 bases unmatched. The CDR3 covers 16 residues. The V gene's germline CDR1 is SGHTA and CDR2 FQGTGA. The CDR3 nucleotides are TGTGCCAGCAGCTTAACGGCTAGCGGGGGGGACAATGAGCAGTTCTTC. This encodes CASSLTASGGDNEQFF. Looking up the rest from reference TRBV7-3 and TRBJ2-1 gives the full variable domain: GAGVSQTPSNKVTEKGKYVELRCDPISGHTALYWYRQSLGQGPEFLIYFQGTGAADDSGLPNDRFFAVRPEGSVSTLKIQRTERGDSAVYLCASSLTASGGDNEQFFGPGTRLTVL.

The V and J genes are TRBV30 and TRBJ2-3; the D gene is possibly TRBD2 (5 bases). This CDR3 is built from 14 residues. In germline, CDR1 is GTSNPN, CDR2 SVGIG (reference sequence). Trimming removed 4 bases at V and 3 bases at J, with 14 bases between. The CDR3 protein is CAWTRTGVTDTQYF. CDR3 coding DNA: TGTGCCTGGACCCGCACCGGGGTTACAGATACGCAGTATTTT.

V is TRBV10-2 and J is TRBJ1-5, with a tentative D call TRBD1 (5 bases). The CDR3 has 14 residues. Germline V gene sequence: CDR1 WSHSY, CDR2 SAAADI. Deletions cut 0 bases from V and 5 bases from J, with 8 bases between. The CDR3 DNA reads as TGCGCCAGCAGTGAGTCGGGGGGTCATCAGCCCCAGCATTTT. Protein: CASSESGGHQPQHF.